These T cell receptor beta chains were read from a single sample in a study of blood T cell repertoires in COVID-19. Assay: immunoSEQ multiplex PCR; the TCRdb copy retains only in-frame clones and omits some. Among approximately 350,000 clones, about nine tenths were seen once, and the ten largest hold approximately 7.3%. Sequencing used peripheral blood. These receptors originate from a woman between 70 and 85 years old with COVID-19, enrolled during active disease. Each CDR3 is given with its conserved first and last residue. The D gene is left open where the match is weak. Clone size, where shown, is once, few, many, or a class for clones that have expanded.

v_gene,abundance,j_gene,d_gene,CDR3nt,CDR3aa
TRBV7-9,-,TRBJ1-4,-,TGTGCCAGCAGCTTTACGGGGGGAGGGGAAAAACTGTTTTTT,CASSFTGGGEKLFF
TRBV18,-,TRBJ1-1,TRBD1,TGTGCCAGCTCGGGACAGGGTGAAGCTTTCTTT,CASSGQGEAFF
TRBV6-5,few,TRBJ2-2,TRBD1,TGTGCCAGCGGCAGGGGGCAAACCGGGGAGCTGTTTTTT,CASGRGQTGELFF
TRBV4-2,-,TRBJ2-7,-,TGTGCCAGCAGCCAAGATCTAGGCCCCTACGAGCAGTACTTC,CASSQDLGPYEQYF
TRBV2,-,TRBJ1-1,TRBD1,TGTGCCAGCAGTGGCGGTAATCGACAGGGAACGATGAGGAGCACTGAAGCTTTCTTT,CASSGGNRQGTMRSTEAFF
TRBV7-9,-,TRBJ2-2,-,TGTGCCAGCAGCTTAAGGCGGATCACCGGGGAGCTGTTTTTT,CASSLRRITGELFF
TRBV29-1,-,TRBJ2-3,-,TGCAGCGTTGAATTCCATGGCACAGATACGCAGTATTTT,CSVEFHGTDTQYF
TRBV15,-,TRBJ1-1,-,TGTGCCACCAGCAGAGATAGATCCCCTGGTGAAGCTTTCTTT,CATSRDRSPGEAFF
TRBV6-1,-,TRBJ2-6,-,TGTGCCAGCAGTGAAGGCGGGTATTCGGACGGGGCCAACGTCCTGACTTTC,CASSEGGYSDGANVLTF
TRBV29-1,-,TRBJ2-1,-,TGCAGCGTTGACCCAGACAATGAGCAGTTCTTC,CSVDPDNEQFF
TRBV6-5,-,TRBJ1-1,-,TGTGCCAGCCGGGTCGGGACTGAAGCTTTCTTT,CASRVGTEAFF
TRBV15,-,TRBJ1-5,-,TGTGCCACCAGCAGAGACTATGGCAATCAGCCCCAGCATTTT,CATSRDYGNQPQHF
TRBV28,-,TRBJ1-2,-,TGTGCCAGCAGTTTACCGGACAGTCGTGCGGGTGGCTACACCTTC,CASSLPDSRAGGYTF
TRBV5-1,once,TRBJ2-7,TRBD2,TGCGCCAGCTCCTGGGAGGGACTTAGCGGGCTATCCTACGAGCAGTACTTC,CASSWEGLSGLSYEQYF
TRBV5-6,-,TRBJ2-7,TRBD1,TGTGCCAGCAGTCTTGGGACAGGCCACTACGAGCAGTACTTC,CASSLGTGHYEQYF
TRBV28,few,TRBJ2-7,TRBD1,TGTGCCAGCAGTTTCAATCTTGCTAAAACAGGGGACTACGAGCAGTACTTC,CASSFNLAKTGDYEQYF
TRBV6-5,few,TRBJ1-1,-,TGTGCCAGCAGAGTTACAGGGCTCACTGAAGCTTTCTTT,CASRVTGLTEAFF
TRBV4-3,-,TRBJ2-4,TRBD2,TGCGCCAGCAGCCCCCGGACTAGCGGGGGGGAAGGGGACATTCAGTACTTC,CASSPRTSGGEGDIQYF